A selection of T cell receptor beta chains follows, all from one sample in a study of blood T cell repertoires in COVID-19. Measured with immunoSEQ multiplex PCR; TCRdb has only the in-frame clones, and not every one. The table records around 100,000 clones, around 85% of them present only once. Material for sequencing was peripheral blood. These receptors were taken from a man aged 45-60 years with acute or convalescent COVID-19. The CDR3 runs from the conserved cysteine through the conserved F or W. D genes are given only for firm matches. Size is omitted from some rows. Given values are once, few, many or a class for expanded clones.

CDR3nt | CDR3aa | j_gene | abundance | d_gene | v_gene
TGTGCCAGCAGCCCGGGGACAGGGGGCACTGAAGCTTTCTTT | CASSPGTGGTEAFF | TRBJ1-1 | NA | TRBD1 | TRBV7-3
TGTGCCAGCAGGAAACAGCAGAACACTGAAGCTTTCTTT | CASRKQQNTEAFF | TRBJ1-1 | NA | NA | TRBV5-4
TGTGCCAGCAGCCAGGGGAGTAAGGGAGCTTTCTTT | CASSQGSKGAFF | TRBJ1-1 | NA | NA | TRBV28
TGTGCCAGCAGCTTAGTGCGGGGGGTGGAATATGGCTACACCTTC | CASSLVRGVEYGYTF | TRBJ1-2 | few | NA | TRBV7-2
TGTGCCAGCAGCCGAGGGGGTGGGAGATATGGCTACACCTTC | CASSRGGGRYGYTF | TRBJ1-2 | NA | NA | TRBV14
TGTGCCAGCAGCCGAAGGACAGAGAATGAAAAACTGTTTTTT | CASSRRTENEKLFF | TRBJ1-4 | NA | NA | TRBV7-9
TGTGCCAGCAGTTCCCTCGACACGGGAACCAATCAGCCCCAGCATTTT | CASSSLDTGTNQPQHF | TRBJ1-5 | NA | NA | TRBV27
TGTGCCAGCAGTTCCGCCCCCGGACAGCCCCTCTATGGCTACACCTTC | CASSSAPGQPLYGYTF | TRBJ1-2 | NA | NA | TRBV28
TGTGCCAGCAGTTATCGGGAAGGGTTTCAGCCCCAGCATTTT | CASSYREGFQPQHF | TRBJ1-5 | NA | NA | TRBV6-5
TGTGCCAGTAGTATATCCAACAGGGCTAGCACAGATACGCAGTATTTT | CASSISNRASTDTQYF | TRBJ2-3 | NA | NA | TRBV19
TGCGCCAGCAGCTGGACAGGGGGCGAGGAGACCCAGTACTTC | CASSWTGGEETQYF | TRBJ2-5 | NA | TRBD1 | TRBV5-1
TGTGCCTGGAGGGATCCGGGACAGATATTTGAAGCTTTCTTT | CAWRDPGQIFEAFF | TRBJ1-1 | NA | TRBD1 | TRBV30
TGTGCCAGCAGCCATGACAGGGGTCGCGGTAAGTATCAGCCCCAGCATTTT | CASSHDRGRGKYQPQHF | TRBJ1-5 | NA | TRBD1 | TRBV7-9
TGTGCCAGCTCACCAGACAGGGGCAATCAGCCCCAGCATTTT | CASSPDRGNQPQHF | TRBJ1-5 | NA | TRBD1 | TRBV18
TGTGCCAGCAGTTACCCGGGGAACACTGAAGCTTTCTTT | CASSYPGNTEAFF | TRBJ1-1 | once | NA | TRBV6-6
TGTGCCAGCTCACCAACAGGGGCCAGGCGGGATTCACCCCTCCACTTT | CASSPTGARRDSPLHF | TRBJ1-6 | few | TRBD1 | TRBV18
TGTGCCAGCAGTTCCTCGGACTCGGGGGGATCACCCCTCCACTTT | CASSSSDSGGSPLHF | TRBJ1-6 | NA | NA | TRBV28
TGTGCCAGCAGTTTGGACAGCCGACCCATCTATGGCTACACCTTC | CASSLDSRPIYGYTF | TRBJ1-2 | few | NA | TRBV6-2/TRBV6-3
TGTGCCAGCAGCCACTTGGGGGGTACTACTGAAGCTTTCTTT | CASSHLGGTTEAFF | TRBJ1-1 | NA | NA | TRBV3-1/TRBV3-2
TGTGCCAGCAGGACAGGGGGCGGAACTGAAGCTTTCTTT | CASRTGGGTEAFF | TRBJ1-1 | NA | TRBD1 | TRBV3-1/TRBV3-2
TGTGCCAGCAGCGAGGACAGAGACTATGGCTACACCTTC | CASSEDRDYGYTF | TRBJ1-2 | NA | NA | TRBV9
TGTGCCACCAGTGACTTCGGTTACGAGCAGTACTTC | CATSDFGYEQYF | TRBJ2-7 | NA | NA | TRBV24-1
TGTGCCAGCAGCCCCGGACAGGGGGCCTATGGCTACACCTTC | CASSPGQGAYGYTF | TRBJ1-2 | NA | TRBD1 | TRBV7-3
TGTGCCAGCAGTGGTACCGGGACAGGGGGCACTGAAGCTTTCTTT | CASSGTGTGGTEAFF | TRBJ1-1 | NA | TRBD1 | TRBV6-6
TGCGCCAGTCAGGAGCTCCGCGGGGGCTATGGCTACACCTTC | CASQELRGGYGYTF | TRBJ1-2 | NA | NA | TRBV4-1
TGCAGCGTTGTAGGGGACACAGAAGGGAGCGGCACCAATGAGCAGTTCTTC | CSVVGDTEGSGTNEQFF | TRBJ2-1 | once | NA | TRBV29-1
TGTGCCAGCAGCCATGGGACAGGGGGACCCTACAATGAGCAGTTCTTC | CASSHGTGGPYNEQFF | TRBJ2-1 | NA | TRBD1 | TRBV5-8
TGTGCCAGCTCGCTCCAAGGAACAGGAACTAACTATGGCTACACCTTC | CASSLQGTGTNYGYTF | TRBJ1-2 | NA | NA | TRBV18
TGTGCCAGCTCACCACCGACCGAGGACAGGGGAGATACTGAAGCTTTCTTT | CASSPPTEDRGDTEAFF | TRBJ1-1 | NA | TRBD1 | TRBV18
TGTGCCAGCAGTAACAGGGTCACTAATGAAAAACTGTTTTTT | CASSNRVTNEKLFF | TRBJ1-4 | NA | NA | TRBV2
TGTGCCAGCAGCTTAGGATCGGGACTTTACACCGGGGAGCTGTTTTTT | CASSLGSGLYTGELFF | TRBJ2-2 | NA | NA | TRBV11-2
TGTGCCAGCAGTTTCAATCAATTAGCCGGAAACACCATATATTTT | CASSFNQLAGNTIYF | TRBJ1-3 | NA | NA | TRBV28
TGTGCCAGCAGCTTAGCGCTGTCGAATAGTCTTGCCCTCCACTTT | CASSLALSNSLALHF | TRBJ1-6 | NA | NA | TRBV7-2
TGTGCCTGGACCCCCTCGGGACAGCATGGCTACACCTTC | CAWTPSGQHGYTF | TRBJ1-2 | NA | TRBD1 | TRBV30
TGCGCCAGCAAACTACGGACAGGGAAATGGAACGAGCAGTACTTC | CASKLRTGKWNEQYF | TRBJ2-7 | NA | TRBD1 | TRBV5-1
TGTGCCAGCAGTGAGTTACAGGGAAGCACTGAAGCTTTCTTT | CASSELQGSTEAFF | TRBJ1-1 | NA | NA | TRBV2
TGTGCCAGTATAGGGGGGGGTCCCTACAATGAGCAGTTCTTC | CASIGGGPYNEQFF | TRBJ2-1 | NA | NA | TRBV19
TGTGCCAGCAGCCAAGATAGCGGGGGTACCGGGGAGCTGTTTTTT | CASSQDSGGTGELFF | TRBJ2-2 | NA | TRBD2 | TRBV4-2
TGTGCCACCAGTGATCCGACAGGGGTTCCAGATACGCAGTATTTT | CATSDPTGVPDTQYF | TRBJ2-3 | NA | TRBD1 | TRBV24-1
TGTGCCAGTAGCCGGGATCGGGTTGGTAATGAAAAACTGTTTTTT | CASSRDRVGNEKLFF | TRBJ1-4 | NA | NA | TRBV19
TGCGCCAGCAGCGTGGGACAGGGGGCCTACGAGCAGTACTTC | CASSVGQGAYEQYF | TRBJ2-7 | NA | TRBD1 | TRBV5-1